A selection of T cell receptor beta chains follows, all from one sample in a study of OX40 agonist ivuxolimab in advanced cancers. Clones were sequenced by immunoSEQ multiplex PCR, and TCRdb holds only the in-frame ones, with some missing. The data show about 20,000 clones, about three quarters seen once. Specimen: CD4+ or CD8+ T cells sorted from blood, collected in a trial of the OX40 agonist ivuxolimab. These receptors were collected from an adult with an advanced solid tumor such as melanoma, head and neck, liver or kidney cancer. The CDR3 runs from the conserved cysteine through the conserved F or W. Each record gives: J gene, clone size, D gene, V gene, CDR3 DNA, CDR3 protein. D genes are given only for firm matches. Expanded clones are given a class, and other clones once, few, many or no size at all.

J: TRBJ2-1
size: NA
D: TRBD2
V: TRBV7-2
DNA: TGTGCCAGCAGCTTAGAGGGTAGCGGGGGGGGTTGGGATGAGCAGTTCTTC
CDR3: CASSLEGSGGGWDEQFF

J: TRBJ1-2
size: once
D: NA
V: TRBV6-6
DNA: TGTGCCAGCAGTTTCGGGACGGGGAACTATGGCTACACCTTC
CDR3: CASSFGTGNYGYTF

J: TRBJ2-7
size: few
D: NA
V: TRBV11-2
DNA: TGTGCCAGCAGCTTCACGCCGGGCTACGAGCAGTACTTC
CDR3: CASSFTPGYEQYF

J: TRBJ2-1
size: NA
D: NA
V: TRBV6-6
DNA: TGTGCCAGCAGCACCGGGGGCAGGGCGGATGAGCAGTTCTTC
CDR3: CASSTGGRADEQFF

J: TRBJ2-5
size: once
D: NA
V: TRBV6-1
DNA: TGTGCCAGCAGTTTCGCAGGGGTGGAGACCCAGTACTTC
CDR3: CASSFAGVETQYF

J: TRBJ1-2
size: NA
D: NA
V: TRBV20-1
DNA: TGCAGTGCCCGAGTAGGCTCCGGCTACACCTTC
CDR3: CSARVGSGYTF

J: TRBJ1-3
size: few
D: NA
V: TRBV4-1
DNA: TGCGCCAGCAGCCAAGAATCTGGACAAACCTCTGGAAACACCATATATTTT
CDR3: CASSQESGQTSGNTIYF

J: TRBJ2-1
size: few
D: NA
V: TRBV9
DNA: TGTGCCAGCAGCGTATTACAGGGAAGAGATGAGCAGTTCTTC
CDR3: CASSVLQGRDEQFF

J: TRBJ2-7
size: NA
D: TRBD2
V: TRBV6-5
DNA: TGTGCCAGCCACGGGTCAGGGACTACCTACGAGCAGTACTTC
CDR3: CASHGSGTTYEQYF

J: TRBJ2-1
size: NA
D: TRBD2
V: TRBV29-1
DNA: TGCAGCGTTGAAGGACTAGCGGGAGGGTCCTACAATGAGCAGTTCTTC
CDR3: CSVEGLAGGSYNEQFF

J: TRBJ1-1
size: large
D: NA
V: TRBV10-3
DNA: TGTGCCATCAGTGAGACGGAGGGGATGTGGCCTGAAGCTTTCTTT
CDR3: CAISETEGMWPEAFF

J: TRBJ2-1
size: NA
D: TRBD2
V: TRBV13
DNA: TGTGCCAGCAGCTGGACCGGACTAGCGGGAGTGAATGAGCAGTTCTTC
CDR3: CASSWTGLAGVNEQFF

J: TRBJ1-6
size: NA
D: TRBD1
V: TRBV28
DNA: TGTGCCAGCAGCCTACTCCCCGGGACAGCAAATTCACCCCTCCACTTT
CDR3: CASSLLPGTANSPLHF

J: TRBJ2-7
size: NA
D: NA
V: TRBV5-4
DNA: TGTGCCAGCAGCTCGAGGCGGGGTCTGGAGCAGTACTTC
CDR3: CASSSRRGLEQYF

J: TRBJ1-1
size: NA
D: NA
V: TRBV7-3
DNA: TGTGCCAGCAGCTTAAGTGATAGGGACACAGCTTTCTTT
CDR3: CASSLSDRDTAFF

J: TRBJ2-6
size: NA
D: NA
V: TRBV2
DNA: TGTGCCAGCAGTGAATTGTTCTCTGGGGCCAACGTCCTGACTTTC
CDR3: CASSELFSGANVLTF

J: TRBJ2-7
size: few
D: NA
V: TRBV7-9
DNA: TGTGCCAGCAGCTCCCCCAACGGCCCCCCCTACGAGCAGTACTTC
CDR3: CASSSPNGPPYEQYF

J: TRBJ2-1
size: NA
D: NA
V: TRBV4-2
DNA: TGTGCCAGCAGCCAAGTCAATGAGCAGTTCTTC
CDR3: CASSQVNEQFF

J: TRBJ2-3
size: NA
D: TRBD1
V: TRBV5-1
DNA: TGCGCCAGCAGCCCAGATAACAGGGGTAGCACAGATACGCAGTATTTT
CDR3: CASSPDNRGSTDTQYF

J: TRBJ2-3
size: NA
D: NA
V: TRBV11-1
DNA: TGTGCCAGCAGGCCCGCGGGGACCACAGATACGCAGTATTTT
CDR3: CASRPAGTTDTQYF

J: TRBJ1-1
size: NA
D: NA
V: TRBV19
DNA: TGTGCCAGTAGCTTTCGGGGCGGTGAAGCTTTCTTT
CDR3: CASSFRGGEAFF

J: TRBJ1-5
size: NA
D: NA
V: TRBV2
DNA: TGTGCCAGCAGGACCGGACAGTTTAGCAATCAGCCCCAGCATTTT
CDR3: CASRTGQFSNQPQHF

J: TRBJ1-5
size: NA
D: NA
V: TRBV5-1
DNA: TGCGCCAGCAGTCCTGGATCGGGTAGCAATCAGCCCCAGCATTTT
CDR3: CASSPGSGSNQPQHF

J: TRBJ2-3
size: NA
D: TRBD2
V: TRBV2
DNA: TGTGCCAGCAGACTGTTAGCGGGGGGAACCTCAACAGATACGCAGTATTTT
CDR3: CASRLLAGGTSTDTQYF

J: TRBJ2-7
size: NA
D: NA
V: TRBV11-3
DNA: TGTGCCAGCAGCTCCACCGGCTTTCACGAGCAGTACTTC
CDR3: CASSSTGFHEQYF

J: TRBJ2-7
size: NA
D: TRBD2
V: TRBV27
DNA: TGTGCCAGCCAGGCTAGCGGGCTTTACGAGCAGTACTTC
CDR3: CASQASGLYEQYF

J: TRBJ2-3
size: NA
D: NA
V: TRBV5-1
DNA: TGCGCCAGCAGCTTGGGGGTAGGAGCCTCTTGGACAGATACGCAGTATTTT
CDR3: CASSLGVGASWTDTQYF

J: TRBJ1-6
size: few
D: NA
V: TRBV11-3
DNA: TGTGCCAGCAGCGGATGGGAGCCGGCGGGAAATAATTCACCCCTCCACTTT
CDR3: CASSGWEPAGNNSPLHF

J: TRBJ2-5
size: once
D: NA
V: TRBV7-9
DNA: TGTGCCAGCAGCTTGGAGACCCAGTACTTC
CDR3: CASSLETQYF

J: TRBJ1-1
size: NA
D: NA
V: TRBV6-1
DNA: TGTGCCAGCAGACCTGACACCCGCGGCACTGAAGCTTTCTTT
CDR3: CASRPDTRGTEAFF

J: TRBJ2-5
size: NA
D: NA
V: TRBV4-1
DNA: TGCGCCAGCAGCCAGAGACCCGCCAACCAAGAGACCCAGTACTTC
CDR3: CASSQRPANQETQYF

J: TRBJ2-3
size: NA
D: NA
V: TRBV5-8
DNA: TGTGCCAGCAGCCAAGATTATGGTAGCACAGATACGCAGTATTTT
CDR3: CASSQDYGSTDTQYF

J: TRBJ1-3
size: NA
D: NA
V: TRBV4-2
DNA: TGTGCCAGCAGCCAGGCCGGGGGGGCTGGAAACACCATATATTTT
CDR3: CASSQAGGAGNTIYF

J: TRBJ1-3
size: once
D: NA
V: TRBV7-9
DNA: TGTGCCAGCAGCTTAGGAGGTCGGGGATATGGAAACACCATATATTTT
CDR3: CASSLGGRGYGNTIYF

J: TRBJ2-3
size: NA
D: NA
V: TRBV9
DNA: TGTGCCAGCAGCGTAGACCCCCCGGATACGCAGTATTTT
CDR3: CASSVDPPDTQYF

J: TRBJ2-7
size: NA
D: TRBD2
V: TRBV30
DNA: TGTGCCTCAAGAACTAGCGGGGGTACCTACGAGCAGTACTTC
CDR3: CASRTSGGTYEQYF

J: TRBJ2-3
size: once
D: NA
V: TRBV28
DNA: TGTGCCAGCAGTTTTCTACAGGCGAACACAGATACGCAGTATTTT
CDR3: CASSFLQANTDTQYF

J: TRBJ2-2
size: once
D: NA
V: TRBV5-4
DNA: TGTGCCAGCAGCTTGGCCGCAGGGAGAGTTACTGGGGAGCTGTTTTTT
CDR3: CASSLAAGRVTGELFF

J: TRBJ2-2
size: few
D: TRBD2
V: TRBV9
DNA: TGTGCCAGCAGCGTCGATCCTAGCGGGAAGGGCGGGGAGCTGTTTTTT
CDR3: CASSVDPSGKGGELFF

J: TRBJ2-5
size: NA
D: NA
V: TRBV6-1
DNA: TGTGCCTGCTCTCGAACCGACCAAGAGACCCAGTACTTC
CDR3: CACSRTDQETQYF

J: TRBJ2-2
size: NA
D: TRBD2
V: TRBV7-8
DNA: TGTGCCAGCAGCAGAAGTAGCGGGAGCGGCACCGGGGAGCTGTTTTTT
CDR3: CASSRSSGSGTGELFF

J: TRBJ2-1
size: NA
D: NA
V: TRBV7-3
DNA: TGTGCCAGCAGCCAAGGGGGACGCTTTTACAATGAGCAGTTCTTC
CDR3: CASSQGGRFYNEQFF

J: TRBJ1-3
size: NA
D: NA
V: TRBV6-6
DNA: TGTGCCAGCGAAGGGTCTGGAAACACCATATATTTT
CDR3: CASEGSGNTIYF

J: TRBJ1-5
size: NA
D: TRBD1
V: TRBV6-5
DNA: TGTGCCAGCAGTTACTCGACAGGGACTAATCAGCCCCAGCATTTT
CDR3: CASSYSTGTNQPQHF

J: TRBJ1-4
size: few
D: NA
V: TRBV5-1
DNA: TGCGCCAGCAGCTCCGGGACTCCCTATGAAAAACTGTTTTTT
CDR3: CASSSGTPYEKLFF

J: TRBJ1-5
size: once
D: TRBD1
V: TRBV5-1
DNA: TGCGCCAGCAGCCCGGGACAGGGCGGTCAGCCCCAGCATTTT
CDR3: CASSPGQGGQPQHF

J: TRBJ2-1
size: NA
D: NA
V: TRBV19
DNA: TGTGCCAGTAGTTCAGGAGACTACAATGAGCAGTTCTTC
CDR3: CASSSGDYNEQFF

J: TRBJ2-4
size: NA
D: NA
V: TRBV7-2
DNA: TGTGCCAGCAGGACCATAGGGGTTGCCAAAAACATTCAGTACTTC
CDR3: CASRTIGVAKNIQYF

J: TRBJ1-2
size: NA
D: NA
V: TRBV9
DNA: TGTGCCAGCAGCGGAGATGAGGGGTACTATGGCTACACCTTC
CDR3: CASSGDEGYYGYTF

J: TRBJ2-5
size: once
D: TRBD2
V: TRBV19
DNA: TGTGCCAGTAGTATGGGCGGGGGGCGAGGGACCCAGTACTTC
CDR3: CASSMGGGRGTQYF

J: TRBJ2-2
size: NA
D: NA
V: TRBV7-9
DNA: TGTGCCAGCATCGGAAAGGGGTTAGGGGAGCTGTTTTTT
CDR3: CASIGKGLGELFF

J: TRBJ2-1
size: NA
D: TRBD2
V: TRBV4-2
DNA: TGTGCCAGCAGCCAGGGTCATGGAGCGGGAGTTGACAATGAGCAGTTCTTC
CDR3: CASSQGHGAGVDNEQFF

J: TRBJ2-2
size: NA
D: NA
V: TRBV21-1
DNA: TGTGCCAGCAGCCCTCGGGCAGGGGCTAACGGGGAGCTGTTTTTT
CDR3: CASSPRAGANGELFF